A single TCR beta chain is shown here with its context. Its specificity is not known. The treatment: over 15 received Ad26.COV2.S at low or high dose, single or two shots; five or six received placebo; per-sample allocation not given. Collection of the samples took place on day 63 after the first injection of vaccine or placebo. Profiling relied on immunoSEQ multiplex PCR, and the TCRdb table lists in-frame clones only, not all of them. Of about half a million clones in the sample, nearly 90% were seen once. The CDR3 covers 14 residues. Germline V gives CDR1 SGHKS, CDR2 YYEKEE (reference sequence). V lost 1 base and J lost 0, with 7 bases in between. The data were taken from a study of Ad26.COV2.S vaccination and SARS-CoV-2 variants. Study context: The authors gave Ad26.COV2.S intramuscularly, either once or twice 56 days apart.

Study observations and caveats: It was vaccine recipients, not placebo recipients, who had the higher spike-specific TCR breadth. Comparability of non-spike TCR breadth was observed across vaccine and placebo recipients. Analytic work on TCR breadth and depth might have understated the full extent of total T cell responses.

Material: peripheral blood, obtained in a trial of Ad26.COV2.S vaccine versus placebo. This receptor was obtained from a person aged 18-60 years who received the Ad26.COV2.S COVID-19 vaccine or a placebo. This chain uses TRBV5-5 with TRBJ2-5; a possible D gene is TRBD2 (5 bases). CDR3 coding DNA: TGTGCCAGCAGCTTGTGGCGGGACCAAGAGACCCAGTACTTC. This codes for CASSLWRDQETQYF.